The 15 T cell receptor beta chains presented below share a single source sample, sequenced in a study of blood T cell repertoires in COVID-19. Sequencing used immunoSEQ multiplex PCR; TCRdb keeps in-frame clones, though not all of them. The sample includes 150,000 or so clones, roughly 87% of them seen just once. Sequencing was carried out using PBMCs or T cells enriched from blood (not recorded which). The source of these receptors is a woman between 40 and 55 years old who had been exposed to COVID-19.

The chain uses TRBV27 and TRBJ1-2, with D possibly TRBD1 on 6 matching bases. This CDR3 region has 14 residues. V lost 5 bases, J lost 0 bases, and 10 bases lay in between. In germline, CDR1 is MNHEY, CDR2 SMNVEV (reference sequence). DNA of the CDR3: TGTGCCAGCAGTGTCGACAGGACTAACTATGGCTACACCTTC. Protein: CASSVDRTNYGYTF.

The chain recombines TRBV9 with TRBJ2-5, with TRBD2 matching over 7 bases. The germline V gene encodes CDR1 SGDLS and CDR2 YYNGEE. The CDR3 is 14 amino acids. J lost 4 bases, V lost 0 bases, and 3 bases had no gene match. As DNA, the CDR3 is TGTGCCAGCAGCGTAGCGGGGGGTGGAGAGACCCAGTACTTC. This gives the protein CASSVAGGGETQYF. The variable domain in full, with the rest retrieved from reference TRBV9 and TRBJ2-5, is DSGVTQTPKHLITATGQRVTLRCSPRSGDLSVYWYQQSLDQGLQFLIQYYNGEERAKGNILERFSAQQFPDLHSELNLSSLELGDSALYFCASSVAGGGETQYFGPGTRLLVL.

The rearrangement joins TRBV2 to TRBJ2-5; D uncertain. Germline CDR1 and CDR2: SNHLY and FYNNEI. V lost 7 bases and J 5 bases, leaving 11 bases between the germline ends. CDR3 length: 12 amino acids. CDR3 in amino acids: CASTLFLETQYF. The CDR3 nucleotides are TGTGCCAGCACCCTCTTCCTTGAGACCCAGTACTTC.

CDR3 in amino acids: CATSDPGQGGHNEQFF. Here the CDR3 DNA reads TGTGCCACCAGTGACCCCGGACAGGGAGGACACAATGAGCAGTTCTTC. The chain has TRBV24-1 and TRBJ2-1, with 8 bases fitting TRBD1. V was clipped by 4 bases and J by 5 bases; unmatched bases: 9. This CDR3 has 16 residues. CDR1 and CDR2 (germline): KGHDR, SFDVKD.

The J gene is TRBJ1-1, the V gene TRBV28, with a possible D match to TRBD1 (5 bases). The CDR3 is made up of 14 amino acids. The germline gives CDR1 MDHEN, CDR2 SYDVKM. V shed 6 bases and J shed 2 bases, with 13 bases lying between them. The chain's CDR3 is CASRGAGSNTEAFF. As DNA, the CDR3 is TGTGCCAGCAGAGGCGCAGGGTCAAACACTGAAGCTTTCTTT.

V gene TRBV29-1 combines with J gene TRBJ2-7; 11 bases are shared with TRBD1. The junction had 17 bases not matched to a gene; V was cut back by 8 bases and J by 5 bases. From germline, CDR1 is SQVTM and CDR2 ANQGSEA. The CDR3 runs 16 residues. The CDR3 DNA is TGCAGCCTGCTCCTATTGGACAGGGGGCTTGAGGACGAGCAGTACTTC. Translated: CSLLLLDRGLEDEQYF.

The chain has TRBV5-1 and TRBJ2-3; 14 bases are a match to TRBD2. Germline loops: CDR1 SGHRS, CDR2 YFSETQ. The CDR3 consists of 17 residues. V dropped 0 bases and J dropped 4; count of bases not matched to a gene: 4. The CDR3 region is CASSLGTSGGLADTQYF. CDR3 sequence (DNA): TGCGCCAGCAGCTTGGGGACTAGCGGGGGGTTGGCAGATACGCAGTATTTT.

The rearrangement uses TRBV5-1 and TRBJ2-7, with TRBD2 matching over 13 bases. The CDR3 runs to 17 residues. V was clipped by 6 bases and J by 7 bases; unmatched bases: 16. Looked up from germline, CDR1 is SGHRS and CDR2 is YFSETQ. As DNA, the CDR3 is TGCGCCAGCACCCGAGGACTAGCGGGGGAGGGGCGGCTAGAGCAGTACTTC. Protein product: CASTRGLAGEGRLEQYF.

The chain recombines TRBV7-2 with TRBJ1-5, with 9 bases that match TRBD1. Looked up from germline, CDR1 is SGHTA and CDR2 is FQGNSA. This CDR3 is 17 amino acids long. J was trimmed by 2 bases and V by 6 bases; bases with no gene match: 11. In nucleotides, the CDR3 is TGTGCCAGCAGGTCTGGACAGGGGAGTAGGGGCAATCAGCCCCAGCATTTT. It translates to CASRSGQGSRGNQPQHF.

The V gene is TRBV9, the J gene TRBJ2-2; D uncertain. V dropped 0 bases and J dropped 7 bases, with 4 bases sitting between them. The CDR3 has 12 amino acids. The germline V gene encodes CDR1 SGDLS and CDR2 YYNGEE. The CDR3 region has the DNA TGTGCCAGCAGCGTAGTGTACGGGGAGCTGTTTTTT. Translating gives CASSVVYGELFF.

V usage is TRBV9 and J usage is TRBJ1-5; perhaps TRBD1 as D (5 bases). The V end was cut by 2 bases, the J end by 2 bases, with 8 bases between. Germline CDR1 SGDLS, CDR2 YYNGEE. This CDR3 is 14 amino acids long. In DNA, the CDR3 is TGTGCCAGCAGCGTGACAGATCGCAATCAGCCCCAGCATTTT. As protein: CASSVTDRNQPQHF.

V usage is TRBV6-4 and J usage is TRBJ2-3; 8 nucleotides align to TRBD2. With 5 bases clipped from V and 4 bases from J, the junction kept 5 bases outside the gene matches. This CDR3 comprises 14 residues. The V gene's germline CDR1 is MRHNA and CDR2 SNTAGT. The CDR3 DNA is TGTGCCAGCAGTCGGGGGGGCCGGCCAGATACGCAGTATTTT. Translating gives CASSRGGRPDTQYF.

The gene calls are TRBV6-5 and TRBJ1-4; D unclear. The CDR3 is made up of 14 amino acids. Germline V gene data show CDR1 as MNHEY and CDR2 as SVGAGI. V was clipped by 4 bases and J by 6 bases, with 12 bases between them. CDR3 nucleotide sequence: TGTGCCAGCAGTTCGCCGACAAGTCATGAAAAACTGTTTTTT. This gives the protein CASSSPTSHEKLFF.

The sample holds a few counts of this clone. The chain links TRBV5-1 to TRBJ2-5; 14 bases line up with TRBD2. From germline, CDR1 is SGHRS and CDR2 YFSETQ. The CDR3 has 16 amino acids. V was clipped by 4 bases and J by 5 bases; unmatched bases: 7. CDR3 region: CASSATSGGAGETQYF. CDR3 nucleotide sequence: TGCGCCAGCAGCGCGACTAGCGGGGGGGCCGGCGAGACCCAGTACTTC.

The chain carries TRBV3-1 (or the pseudogene TRBV3-2) and TRBJ2-5, with D perhaps matching TRBD1 (6 bases). Trimming stripped 6 bases from V and 0 bases from J, with 14 bases between. Per germline, CDR1 LGHDT and CDR2 YNNKEL (reference sequence). This CDR3 spans 15 amino acids. The CDR3 nucleotides read TGTGCCAGCAGTCTCGAGCAGGGGTACCAAGAGACCCAGTACTTC. Protein sequence: CASSLEQGYQETQYF.